The 18 T cell receptor beta chains reported below all come from one sample, sequenced in a study of T cell responses to AZD1222 COVID-19 vaccine. The assay was immunoSEQ multiplex PCR, and TCRdb's table has in-frame clones only and misses some. Of approximately 67,000 clones in the sample, about nine tenths were seen once. This specimen consisted of peripheral blood, obtained on day 0 of AZD1222 vaccination. Receptor source: an adult in good health.

The chain has TRBV9 and TRBJ1-6; no clear D gene. The CDR3 totals 12 residues. Per the germline V gene, CDR1 is SGDLS and CDR2 is YYNGEE. V was pared by 3 bases and J by 7 bases, with 5 bases between. The CDR3 region is CASSAMNSPLHF. CDR3 coding DNA: TGTGCCAGCAGCGCGATGAATTCACCCCTCCACTTT. Full variable domain (missing parts from reference TRBV9 and TRBJ1-6): DSGVTQTPKHLITATGQRVTLRCSPRSGDLSVYWYQQSLDQGLQFLIQYYNGEERAKGNILERFSAQQFPDLHSELNLSSLELGDSALYFCASSAMNSPLHFGNGTRLTVT.

The genes are TRBV10-3 and TRBJ1-2, with 10 bases lining up with TRBD1. This CDR3 has 16 amino acids. With V trimmed by 4 bases and J by 7 bases, 12 bases remained unmatched. Germline CDR1 is ENHRY and CDR2 is SYGVKD. The CDR3, as DNA: TGTGCCATCAGTGTACCCTCGCCGACAGGGGGCAGTGGCTACACCTTC. Its translation is CAISVPSPTGGSGYTF.

The chain joins TRBV11-2 to TRBJ2-7, with 8 bases lining up with TRBD1. The V gene end was trimmed by 5 bases and the J gene end by 4 bases; junction bases not matched to a gene: 10. This CDR3 spans 15 amino acids. Germline CDR1 SGHAT, CDR2 FQNNGV. CDR3 region: CASSPNSGGGYEQYF. The CDR3 nucleotides read TGTGCCAGCAGCCCCAACTCAGGGGGCGGGTACGAGCAGTACTTC. Variable domain in full (rest from reference TRBV11-2 and TRBJ2-7): EAGVAQSPRYKIIEKRQSVAFWCNPISGHATLYWYQQILGQGPKLLIQFQNNGVVDDSQLPKDRFSAERLKGVDSTLKIQPAKLEDSAVYLCASSPNSGGGYEQYFGPGTRLTVT.

The chain joins TRBV5-4 to TRBJ2-7, with D perhaps matching TRBD1 or TRBD2 (5 bases each). Trimming took off 1 base at V and 2 bases at J, with 10 bases between the two ends. CDR3 length: 14 amino acids. Germline V gene data show CDR1 as SGHNT and CDR2 as YYREEE (reference sequence). CDR3 residues: CASSLWGNPYEQYF. CDR3 bases: TGTGCCAGCAGCTTGTGGGGGAACCCCTACGAGCAGTACTTC.

The chain joins TRBV7-2 to TRBJ2-1; possibly TRBD1 or TRBD2 for D (7 bases each). Germline V CDR1 and CDR2: SGHTA, FQGNSA. CDR3 length: 13 amino acids. Trimming removed 5 bases at V and 8 bases at J, with 13 bases between. The CDR3 region has the DNA TGTGCCAGCAGCGTGACAGGGAGGGATGAGCAGTTCTTC. It is translated as CASSVTGRDEQFF.

The rearrangement joins TRBV24-1 to TRBJ2-5; 11 nucleotides agree with TRBD1. V dropped 3 bases and J dropped 4; count of bases not matched to a gene: 6. The germline CDR1 and CDR2 sequences are KGHDR and SFDVKD. The CDR3 runs 16 residues. DNA for the CDR3: TGTGCCACCAGTGATCCTTCGGGACAGGGGGGAGAGACCCAGTACTTC. This encodes CATSDPSGQGGETQYF.

CDR3 region: CASMKGQNQETQYF. The CDR3 DNA follows: TGTGCCAGCATGAAAGGACAGAACCAAGAGACCCAGTACTTC. The J gene is TRBJ2-5, the V gene TRBV2; possibly TRBD1 for D (6 bases). The germline gives CDR1 SNHLY, CDR2 FYNNEI. The length of the CDR3 is 14 residues. Trimming took 7 bases from V and 0 from J, leaving 12 bases between them.

This clone was recorded once. The chain couples TRBV19 to TRBJ2-3; TRBD2 is a possible D gene (6 bases). V was clipped by 9 bases and J by 4 bases, with 17 bases between them. The germline gives CDR1 LNHDA, CDR2 SQIVND (reference sequence). This CDR3 contains 14 residues. In nucleotides, the CDR3 is TGTGCCAGCCACACTAGCAGTCGACCAGATACGCAGTATTTT. As protein: CASHTSSRPDTQYF.

This chain uses TRBV19 with TRBJ2-7, with 7 bases that match TRBD2. Germline V gene lookup returns CDR1 LNHDA and CDR2 SQIVND (reference sequence). CDR3 length equals 14 residues. V gave up 4 bases and J gave up 1 base; unmatched junction bases: 4. This CDR3 reads CASSTLAESYEQYF. CDR3 nucleotide sequence: TGTGCCAGTAGTACTCTAGCGGAATCCTACGAGCAGTACTTC.

The J gene is TRBJ2-5, the V gene TRBV24-1; perhaps TRBD2 as D (5 bases). CDR1 is KGHDR and CDR2 is SFDVKD in the germline V gene. V lost 2 bases and J lost 0, with 6 bases in between. The CDR3 spans 14 residues. DNA of the CDR3: TGTGCCACCAGTGATTGGGAGTACCAAGAGACCCAGTACTTC. Translation: CATSDWEYQETQYF.

This clone was seen a single time. Other DNA sequences in the sample encode the same CDR3. The chain joins TRBV5-1 to TRBJ2-6; possibly TRBD2 for D (6 bases). Trimming took 4 bases from V and 0 from J, leaving 8 bases between them. Germline lookup yields CDR1 SGHRS and CDR2 YFSETQ. The CDR3 loop spans 15 amino acids. CDR3 region: CASSHGGSGANVLTF. The CDR3, as DNA: TGCGCCAGCAGCCACGGGGGCTCTGGGGCCAACGTCCTGACTTTC.

The chain has TRBV7-8 and TRBJ2-7; D remains unclear. The germline CDR1 and CDR2 sequences are SGHVS and FQNEAQ. CDR3 length: 13 amino acids. Deletions cut 1 base from V and 4 bases from J, with 8 bases between. The CDR3 spells CASSLGRSYEQYF. CDR3 bases: TGTGCCAGCAGCTTAGGTCGCTCATACGAGCAGTACTTC.

The chain couples TRBV28 to TRBJ2-7; D possibly corresponds to TRBD2 (5 bases). The V end was cut by 3 bases, the J end by 2 bases, with 20 bases between. This CDR3 is built from 17 residues. Germline V lookup: CDR1 MDHEN, CDR2 SYDVKM. This CDR3 is CASSFPPGNLAAYEQYF. The CDR3, as DNA: TGTGCCAGCAGTTTCCCCCCCGGGAATCTAGCAGCCTACGAGCAGTACTTC.

The rearrangement joins TRBV28 to TRBJ2-7; D assignment may be TRBD1 or TRBD2 (5 bases each). Germline V CDR1 and CDR2: MDHEN, SYDVKM. CDR3 length: 13 residues. Trimming left V 7 bases short and J 5 bases short, with 15 bases between. The CDR3, as DNA: TGTGCCAGCACCTTGAGCCAGGGAGACGAGCAGTACTTC. Protein product: CASTLSQGDEQYF.

This clone appeared a few times. The rearrangement links TRBV3-1 (or the pseudogene TRBV3-2) to TRBJ2-2; 7 nucleotides agree with TRBD2. Germline loops: CDR1 LGHDT, CDR2 YNNKEL (reference sequence). The CDR3 consists of 15 residues. The V segment lost 4 bases and the J segment 0 bases; nucleotides outside the gene matches: 2. The CDR3 reads CASSLSGANTGELFF. CDR3 bases: TGTGCCAGCAGCCTAAGCGGGGCGAACACCGGGGAGCTGTTTTTT.

The chain is built from TRBV5-4 and TRBJ1-4; 8 bases match TRBD1. This CDR3 has 15 amino acids. CDR1 and CDR2 (germline): SGHNT, YYREEE (reference sequence). Trimming cost V 4 bases and J 6 bases; bases outside gene matches: 8. The CDR3 reads CASSPTGTGDEKLFF. The CDR3 DNA sequence: TGTGCCAGCAGCCCGACCGGGACAGGTGATGAAAAACTGTTTTTT.

The chain links TRBV11-3 to TRBJ2-1; D is perhaps TRBD2 (5 bases). Trimming left V 2 bases short and J 8 bases short, with 13 bases between. The CDR3 is made up of 14 amino acids. Germline V gene sequence: CDR1 SGHNT, CDR2 YENEEA. CDR3 loop: CASSLTSTIDEQFF. The CDR3 DNA reads TGTGCCAGCAGCTTAACTAGTACGATCGATGAGCAGTTCTTC.

The chain uses TRBV2 and TRBJ2-2; 7 bases match TRBD1. This CDR3 is 15 amino acids long. V lost 0 bases and J lost 4; bases outside the gene matches: 2. Germline values: CDR1 SNHLY, CDR2 FYNNEI. The CDR3 bases are TGTGCCAGCAGTGAAGCTGGGACAGCCACCGGGGAGCTGTTTTTT. This translates into CASSEAGTATGELFF. Full variable domain (rest looked up from reference TRBV2 and TRBJ2-2): EPEVTQTPSHQVTQMGQEVILRCVPISNHLYFYWYRQILGQKVEFLVSFYNNEISEKSEIFDDQFSVERPDGSNFTLKIRSTKLEDSAMYFCASSEAGTATGELFFGEGSRLTVL.